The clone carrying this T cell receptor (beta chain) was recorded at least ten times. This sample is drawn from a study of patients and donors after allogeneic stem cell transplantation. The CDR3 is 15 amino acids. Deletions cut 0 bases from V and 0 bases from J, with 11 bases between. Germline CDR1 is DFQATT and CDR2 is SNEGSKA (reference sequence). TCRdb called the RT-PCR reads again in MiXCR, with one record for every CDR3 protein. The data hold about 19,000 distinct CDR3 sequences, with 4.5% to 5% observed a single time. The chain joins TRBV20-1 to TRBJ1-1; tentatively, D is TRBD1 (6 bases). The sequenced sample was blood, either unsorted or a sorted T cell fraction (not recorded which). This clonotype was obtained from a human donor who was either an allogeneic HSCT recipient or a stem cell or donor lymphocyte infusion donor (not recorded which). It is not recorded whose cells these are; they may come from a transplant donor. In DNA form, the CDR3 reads TGCAGTGCTAGAGATTTCAGACAGGTGAACACTGAAGCTTTCTTT. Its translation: CSARDFRQVNTEAFF.